The TCR beta chain under discussion was sequenced for a study of T cell responses to AZD1222 COVID-19 vaccine. The study's findings and limits: The donor cohort was predominantly white British with a female majority, and clonal diversity may have been underestimated. Spike-specific TCR breadth and depth were elevated following two AZD1222 doses. CD4 TCRs associated with vaccination spanned spike, dominating at 160-218 and 743-854. Unmutated variant regions are reportedly targeted by nearly half of spike-specific TCRs.

Per germline, CDR1 MNHEY and CDR2 SVGAGI. Trimming removed 7 bases from V and 9 bases from J, with 16 bases in between. The CDR3 is 14 amino acids. Remarks on this clone: Its antigen is unidentified.

Sequenced by immunoSEQ multiplex PCR; TCRdb stores in-frame clones only, minus some. The table has about 180,000 clones, 90% to 95% seen once; the top ten hold roughly 1.7%. The sequence derives from an adult who received the AZD1222 COVID-19 vaccine. The sample here was peripheral blood, taken 28 days after the second AZD1222 dose. The chain joins TRBV6-5 to TRBJ1-6; no reliable D call. The CDR3 DNA is TGTGCCAGCACCAAAAATAGGAGTAGTTCACCCCTCCACTTT. It specifies CASTKNRSSSPLHF.